Listed here are 27 T cell receptor beta chains from one sample, sequenced in a study of post-analysis software for immune sequencing data. These receptors are not linked to any known antigen. Study-level results: Five or six TRBV segments were more frequent in patients than controls; TRBV5-6, TRBV5-1 and TRBV20-1 belonged to this group.

Built from TCR beta cDNA, the libraries had unique molecular identifiers in them. TCRdb re-analysed the PCR reads in MiXCR, keeping a single row per CDR3 protein. The sample has about 540,000 distinct CDR3 sequences; approximately 34% are singletons. Sequencing was performed on blood. These receptors were collected from a girl aged 2 to 17 with multiple sclerosis.

The rearrangement uses TRBV20-1 and TRBJ2-1, with 7 bases fitting TRBD2. Trimming took 0 bases from V and 7 from J; bases not matched to a gene: 9. The CDR3 sequence is 15 residues long. Germline V gene lookup returns CDR1 DFQATT and CDR2 SNEGSKA (reference sequence). CDR3 residues: CSARDRPGGGNEQFF. CDR3 bases: TGCAGTGCTAGAGATCGCCCGGGGGGAGGTAATGAGCAGTTCTTC.

J is TRBJ1-1 and V is TRBV6-5; 8 nucleotides align to TRBD1. This CDR3 comprises 15 residues. Germline CDR1 and CDR2: MNHEY and SVGAGI. Losses at the gene ends were 5 bases for V and 4 bases for J; bases not matched to a gene: 9. The CDR3 protein is CASSRDRGMATEAFF. CDR3 DNA sequence: TGTGCCAGCAGTAGAGACAGGGGAATGGCCACTGAAGCTTTCTTT.

V and J are TRBV10-3 and TRBJ2-1; TRBD1 matches 8 bases. J was trimmed by 13 bases and V by 3 bases; bases with no gene match: 14. This CDR3 region has 15 residues. The germline V gene encodes CDR1 ENHRY and CDR2 SYGVKD. The chain's CDR3 is CAISDGQGARETQFF. The CDR3 DNA sequence: TGTGCCATCAGTGACGGTCAGGGGGCGAGAGAGACCCAGTTCTTC.

The rearrangement uses TRBV24-1 and TRBJ2-2; TRBD1 might be the D (5 bases). The CDR3 is 13 amino acids. The V end lost 7 bases, the J end lost 6 bases, and 11 bases lay between the germline ends. The germline V gene has CDR1 KGHDR and CDR2 SFDVKD. CDR3 coding DNA: TGTGCCACCAGACGGACATTGTCCGGGGAGCTGTTTTTT. As protein: CATRRTLSGELFF.

This clonotype was seen ten or more times. CDR3 nucleotides: TGTGCCAGCAGTCGGGTAGCGGGGGGCCAAGAGACCCAGTACTTC. Amino acids: CASSRVAGGQETQYF. This chain links TRBV5-6 with TRBJ2-5; TRBD2 aligns across 10 bases. After removal of 5 bases from V and 1 base from J, the junction contained 5 bases not matched to a gene. This CDR3 comprises 15 residues. Germline CDR1 is SGHDT and CDR2 is YYEEEE.

The V gene is TRBV11-2, the J gene TRBJ1-1, with unresolved D. This CDR3 is built from 13 residues. Germline values: CDR1 SGHAT, CDR2 FQNNGV. V lost 4 bases and J lost 0, with 6 bases in between. CDR3 nucleotides: TGTGCCAGCAGCTCGACACTGAACACTGAAGCTTTCTTT. Its protein is CASSSTLNTEAFF.

This chain joins TRBV12-3 or TRBV12-4 and TRBJ2-3, with D possibly TRBD2 on 5 matching bases. V was pared by 5 bases and J by 4 bases, with 13 bases between. The CDR3 loop spans 14 amino acids. Here the CDR3 DNA reads TGTGCCAGCAGTCGACGGGGTAGAGCAGATACGCAGTATTTT. It encodes CASSRRGRADTQYF.

This clonotype was recorded a few times. The rearrangement links TRBV12-3 or TRBV12-4 to TRBJ2-2; D is perhaps TRBD1 (5 bases). This CDR3 has 17 residues. V lost 5 bases to trimming and J lost 2 bases, with 18 bases between them. CDR3 loop: CASSPPRAGFNTGELFF. The CDR3 nucleotides are TGTGCCAGCAGTCCCCCCCGGGCAGGGTTCAACACCGGGGAGCTGTTTTTT.

As regards this clonotype: This may come from a read error, since a much larger clone is one base off. V usage is TRBV4-1 and J usage is TRBJ1-2; TRBD1 aligns across 7 bases. V was pared by 5 bases and J by 8 bases, with 11 bases of the junction left unmatched. CDR3 length equals 14 residues. CDR1 and CDR2 (germline): MGHRA, YSYEKL. CDR3 DNA sequence: TGCGCCAGCAGCTTGGCTCTGGGACAGAGCGGCTACACCTTC. Translated, it gives CASSLALGQSGYTF.

The chain uses TRBV6-5 and TRBJ2-1, with D maybe TRBD1 (5 bases). V lost 0 bases and J 2 bases, leaving 11 bases between the germline ends. The CDR3 has 16 amino acids. The germline V gene encodes CDR1 MNHEY and CDR2 SVGAGI. In DNA form, the CDR3 reads TGTGCCAGCAGTTACTCGCGACAGCCTCCCTACAATGAGCAGTTCTTC. It yields the protein CASSYSRQPPYNEQFF.

The rearrangement joins TRBV7-9 to TRBJ2-1; D remains unclear. V was clipped by 5 bases and J by 10 bases, with 12 bases between them. This CDR3 is built from 12 residues. Per germline, CDR1 SEHNR and CDR2 FQNEAQ (reference sequence). For the CDR3, the DNA is TGTGCCAGCAGCCTGAGCCGTTGGGAGCAGTTCTTC. Its protein product is CASSLSRWEQFF.

This clonotype was detected only a few times. The chain carries TRBV3-1 and TRBJ1-5, with D possibly matching TRBD1 (5 bases). CDR1 and CDR2 from the germline V gene are LGHDT and YNNKEL (reference sequence). This CDR3 is 14 amino acids long. The germline V and J ends were trimmed by 5 bases and 1 base, with 9 bases remaining between them. CDR3 loop: CASSFRQSNQPQHF. For the CDR3, the DNA is TGTGCCAGCAGCTTCCGACAGAGCAATCAGCCCCAGCATTTT.

This clonotype occurred a few times. The rearrangement joins TRBV6-1 to TRBJ2-1, with 14 nucleotides matching TRBD2. The length of the CDR3 is 17 residues. V lost 4 bases to trimming and J lost 8 bases; unmatched junction nucleotides: 10. CDR1 and CDR2 (germline): MNHNS, SASEGT. The CDR3 protein is CASSGSAPGLAGDEQFF. As DNA, the CDR3 is TGTGCCAGCAGTGGTAGCGCTCCGGGACTAGCGGGGGATGAGCAGTTCTTC.

This chain links TRBV6-1 with TRBJ2-5; D is possibly TRBD1 (5 bases). V gave up 6 bases and J gave up 0 bases, with 11 bases separating them. The CDR3 totals 14 residues. CDR1 is MNHNS, CDR2 SASEGT, per germline. CDR3 protein: CASSITGDQETQYF. For the CDR3, the DNA is TGTGCCAGCAGCATAACAGGTGACCAAGAGACCCAGTACTTC.

This clonotype was seen only a few times. The chain recombines TRBV27 with TRBJ1-5; TRBD1 might be the D (6 bases). The CDR3 has 12 residues. V was trimmed by 8 bases and J by 3 bases, leaving 8 bases between them. The V gene's germline CDR1 is MNHEY and CDR2 SMNVEV (reference sequence). The CDR3 spells CASGGHNQPQHF. The CDR3 region has the DNA TGTGCCAGCGGGGGGCACAATCAGCCCCAGCATTTT.

This clonotype was detected only a few times. This sequence joins TRBV7-9 and TRBJ2-7; maybe TRBD1 (5 bases). In germline, CDR1 is SEHNR, CDR2 FQNEAQ (reference sequence). The V and J ends lost 5 bases and 3 bases respectively, with 14 bases between them. The CDR3 totals 14 residues. The CDR3 here is CASSPKVQVYEQYF. CDR3 DNA: TGTGCCAGCAGCCCGAAGGTACAGGTCTACGAGCAGTACTTC. The full variable domain, its missing parts supplied by reference TRBV7-9 and TRBJ2-7, is DTGVSQNPRHKITKRGQNVTFRCDPISEHNRLYWYRQTLGQGPEFLTYFQNEAQLEKSRLLSDRFSAERPKGSFSTLEIQRTEQGDSAMYLCASSPKVQVYEQYFGPGTRLTVT.

The chain carries TRBV7-9 and TRBJ2-3, with unresolved D. There are 15 residues in the CDR3. CDR1 is SEHNR, CDR2 FQNEAQ, per germline (reference sequence). Trimming cost V 5 bases and J 0 bases, with 12 bases left between them. CDR3 coding DNA: TGTGCCAGCAGCCACTCCACGGCTAGCACAGATACGCAGTATTTT. It encodes CASSHSTASTDTQYF.

V is TRBV7-9 and J is TRBJ2-1, with 7 positions matching TRBD2. The CDR3 contains 13 residues. Germline CDR1 SEHNR, CDR2 FQNEAQ (reference sequence). The V segment lost 5 bases and the J segment 6 bases; nucleotides outside the gene matches: 4. The CDR3 sequence is CASSDTGGNEQFF. Written as DNA, the CDR3 is TGTGCCAGCAGCGATACGGGGGGCAATGAGCAGTTCTTC.

The chain links TRBV5-1 to TRBJ2-7; tentative D call: TRBD1 (6 bases). CDR3 length: 13 residues. CDR1 SGHRS and CDR2 YFSETQ come from the germline V gene. The germline V and J ends were trimmed by 4 bases and 3 bases, with 11 bases remaining between them. CDR3 sequence reads: CASSPDSGYEQYF. The CDR3 nucleotides are TGCGCCAGCAGCCCGGACAGTGGCTACGAGCAGTACTTC.

To note about this clonotype: A junction end diverges from the germline sequence, so it may reflect a read error. The chain carries TRBV5-6 and TRBJ2-5, with 9 bases identical to TRBD1. This CDR3 region has 12 residues. CDR1 SGHDT and CDR2 YYEEEE come from the germline V gene. The CDR3 spells CASSLQRDRDDF. The CDR3 coding sequence is TGTGCCAGCAGCTTGCAAAGGGACAGGGACGACTTC.

This clonotype was observed a few times. The V gene is TRBV10-1, the J gene TRBJ2-5; D is possibly TRBD2 (5 bases). CDR3 length equals 16 residues. Trimming stripped 0 bases from V and 3 bases from J, with 14 bases between. Germline V lookup: CDR1 WNHNN, CDR2 SYGVQD (reference sequence). The CDR3 DNA follows: TGCGCCAGCAGTGAGTCGACGGGCCTGACTAAAGAGACCCAGTACTTC. Its translation is CASSESTGLTKETQYF.

CDR3 protein: CASSLLGGGLEETQYF. DNA for the CDR3: TGTGCCAGCAGCTTACTTGGCGGGGGCCTGGAAGAGACCCAGTACTTC. The chain carries TRBV7-2 and TRBJ2-7, with D possibly matching TRBD2 (7 bases). The tail of the sequence fits TRBJ2-5 better, so the J call may be wrong. Germline V gives CDR1 SGHTA, CDR2 FQGNSA. The CDR3 extends over 16 amino acids.

The chain couples TRBV6-4 to TRBJ2-2; perhaps TRBD1 as D (5 bases). The ends were cut back, 2 bases at V and 6 bases at J, with 22 bases in the middle. There are 18 residues in the CDR3. In germline, CDR1 is MRHNA, CDR2 SNTAGT. This CDR3 reads CASSDPPSRALSAGELFF. The CDR3 DNA sequence: TGTGCCAGCAGTGACCCGCCTTCCAGGGCTTTATCTGCCGGGGAGCTGTTTTTT.

Comments on this clonotype: The junction departs from germline at one end; a sequencing error may be responsible. The chain uses TRBV29-1 and TRBJ2-6, with a weak D call TRBD1 (5 bases). The germline gives CDR1 SQVTM, CDR2 ANQGSEA. This CDR3 spans 15 amino acids. CDR3 residues: CSVEDQGAGANVRTF. The CDR3 DNA is TGCAGCGTTGAAGATCAGGGTGCTGGGGCCAACGTCCGGACTTTC. Using reference TRBV29-1 and TRBJ2-6 for the parts outside the CDR3, the full variable domain is SAVISQKPSRDICQRGTSLTIQCQVDSQVTMMFWYRQQPGQSLTLIATANQGSEATYESGFVIDKFPISRPNLTFSTLTVSNMSPEDSSIYLCSVEDQGAGANVRTFGAGSRLTVL.

This clonotype was observed a few times. For the CDR3, the DNA is TGCAGTGCCAGGGGACAGCGCCTCATCTACGAGCAGTACTTC. This translates into CSARGQRLIYEQYF. This chain uses TRBV20-1 with TRBJ2-7; TRBD1 matches 7 bases. In germline, CDR1 is DFQATT, CDR2 SNEGSKA (reference sequence). Germline trimming cut 6 bases from V and 3 bases from J; bases unmatched to any gene: 11. The CDR3 extends over 14 amino acids.

The V gene is TRBV7-9, the J gene TRBJ1-2, with 7 bases identical to TRBD1. CDR1 and CDR2 from the germline V gene are SEHNR and FQNEAQ (reference sequence). This CDR3 region has 16 residues. The J segment lost 4 bases and the V segment lost 2 bases, leaving 10 bases of the junction unmatched. This CDR3 reads CASSLPMSGGIYGYTF. CDR3 sequence (DNA): TGTGCCAGCAGCTTACCTATGTCAGGGGGGATCTATGGCTACACCTTC.

This chain links TRBV12-3 or TRBV12-4 with TRBJ1-5; weak D call: TRBD1 (5 bases). V gave up 6 bases and J gave up 2 bases, with 14 bases separating them. The CDR3 extends over 15 amino acids. The DNA for the CDR3 is TGTGCCAGCAGCCTCAGGGATGAGGGCAATCAGCCCCAGCATTTT. It is translated as CASSLRDEGNQPQHF.